This T cell receptor (beta chain) was observed in a study of cytomegalovirus exposure and HLA in healthy donors. As regards this clone: Its antigen is still unknown.

Whole-study results and caveats: Reportedly, fewer N-insertions than the approximately 680-donor mean appeared in an Asian-associated ancestry cluster in a later analysis.

In the PCR, 60 Vbeta and 13 Jbeta primers were used. Profiled with immunoSEQ multiplex PCR; TCRdb holds only in-frame clones, not every one. The table has 100,000 to 150,000 clones, 82% seen once. This TCR came from a male donor in good health and CMV-seropositive. The sequenced sample consisted of PBMCs.

The CDR3 reads CASSYDRGYEQYF. The CDR3 nucleotides are TGTGCCAGCAGTTACGATCGGGGCTACGAGCAGTACTTC. The chain employs TRBV6-6 and TRBJ2-7, with D possibly being TRBD2 (5 bases). This CDR3 contains 13 residues. The germline V gene encodes CDR1 MNHNY and CDR2 SVGAGI (reference sequence). Trimming pared 2 bases from V and 3 bases from J, leaving 8 bases between.